These T cell receptor beta chains were read from a single sample in a study of monozygotic twins with cystic fibrosis. The method was immunoSEQ multiplex PCR; TCRdb's version includes in-frame clones alone and lacks a portion of them. This sample has 4,000 to 5,500 clones, with about 96% found just once. Sequencing input: blood. The receptors were gathered from a boy younger than 10 with cystic fibrosis. CDR3s include the opening cysteine and the closing phenylalanine or tryptophan. A D gene is named only where the DNA matches it firmly.

CDR3aa,j_gene,d_gene,v_gene
CASSSPSRQGNYGYTF,TRBJ1-2,TRBD1,TRBV6-5
CASSEALGGGNQPQHF,TRBJ1-5,-,TRBV2
CATARGRNYGYTF,TRBJ1-2,-,TRBV19
CASSQIRDSYEQYF,TRBJ2-7,TRBD1,TRBV4-3
CASAGRIYEQYF,TRBJ2-7,-,TRBV6-6
CASSVFPGAVNYGYTF,TRBJ1-2,-,TRBV9
CATSRGRESSGNTIYF,TRBJ1-3,-,TRBV15
CASDLTGTGAYEQYF,TRBJ2-7,TRBD1,TRBV6-6
CASSEGGRLAANTGELFF,TRBJ2-2,TRBD2,TRBV7-9
CASSERVQVGEQFF,TRBJ2-1,-,TRBV25-1
CASSPTSPWGYTF,TRBJ1-2,-,TRBV6-5
CASNWRAGGTDTQYF,TRBJ2-3,TRBD2,TRBV6-6
CAWRPLGTGSHEQYF,TRBJ2-7,TRBD1,TRBV30
CASLQGLGGELFF,TRBJ2-2,-,TRBV11-2
CAWKGRSEQYF,TRBJ2-7,-,TRBV30
CASSVGAGEQFF,TRBJ2-1,-,TRBV2
CASSTLGTGYYEQYF,TRBJ2-7,TRBD1,TRBV6-5
CASAQDSNQPQHF,TRBJ1-5,-,TRBV19
CASSQQGQASSGNTIYF,TRBJ1-3,TRBD1,TRBV5-1
CASSDAGVYGYTF,TRBJ1-2,-,TRBV2
CASSGRDRGDYGYTF,TRBJ1-2,TRBD1,TRBV2
CASRGVANTDTQYF,TRBJ2-3,-,TRBV2
CASSQAGAGGTEQFF,TRBJ2-1,-,TRBV4-3
CASSPRDGPTEEAFF,TRBJ1-1,-,TRBV27
CASSPGHGGELFF,TRBJ2-2,-,TRBV7-8
CASSLLQGNGYTF,TRBJ1-2,TRBD1,TRBV5-4
CASSPPWDLNTEAFF,TRBJ1-1,-,TRBV7-9
CASSLRTYDTGELFF,TRBJ2-2,-,TRBV5-1
CASSFTLPPGQGGTEAFF,TRBJ1-1,TRBD1,TRBV7-9
CASSFAGDSNQPQHF,TRBJ1-5,-,TRBV5-1
CASSPRGPGEGDTQYF,TRBJ2-3,-,TRBV7-8
CASSLSPTQDQPQHF,TRBJ1-5,-,TRBV27
CASTLNTGTDTEAFF,TRBJ1-1,-,TRBV7-6
CASSINRGDTEAFF,TRBJ1-1,TRBD1,TRBV19
CASSPLHGYEQYF,TRBJ2-7,-,TRBV18
CLRSRSPLHF,TRBJ1-6,-,TRBV22-1
CASSNPTETFYNSPLHF,TRBJ1-6,-,TRBV21-1
CAISELGDTQYF,TRBJ2-3,-,TRBV10-3
CASPRPGFSYNEQFF,TRBJ2-1,-,TRBV7-8
CASRRGGVKDTQYF,TRBJ2-3,TRBD2,TRBV7-2
CASSLALQGGGTEAFF,TRBJ1-1,-,TRBV7-2
CASGLVLAGLAGEQYF,TRBJ2-7,TRBD2,TRBV12-5
CASRLGGGALNSLFF,TRBJ1-4,-,TRBV6-1
CASSYGAGGTDTQYF,TRBJ2-3,TRBD2,TRBV6-5
CAWGRWDGYYEQYF,TRBJ2-7,-,TRBV30
CASSQEADIDYNEQFF,TRBJ2-1,-,TRBV4-1
CASSLSDSLASTDTQYF,TRBJ2-3,-,TRBV27
CSVRGLNTGELFF,TRBJ2-2,-,TRBV29-1
CASSPPGVYSPLHF,TRBJ1-6,-,TRBV18